This T cell receptor beta chain was profiled in a study of cytomegalovirus exposure and HLA in healthy donors. The sample holds a few counts of this clone. The antigen remains unidentified. The germline V gene encodes CDR1 MNHEY and CDR2 SMNVEV (reference sequence). The germline V and J ends were trimmed by 4 bases and 11 bases, with 20 bases remaining between them. The CDR3 runs 14 residues. Amplification used 60 Vbeta primers and 13 Jbeta primers. Clones were sequenced by immunoSEQ multiplex PCR, and TCRdb holds only the in-frame ones, with some missing. The data contain approximately 160,000 clones, about 83% of them singletons. Study-wide results and limits: Beyond CMV serostatus, there was no information to go on about immune exposure.

This clonotype was obtained from a girl between 10 and 17 years old in good health and CMV-seropositive. The V call is TRBV27, the J call TRBJ1-1; unclear D gene. Sequencing was done on a sample of PBMCs. CDR3 loop: CASSSWAPVSSAFF. The CDR3 bases are TGTGCCAGCAGTTCATGGGCCCCGGTATCTTCCGCTTTCTTT.